The 5 T cell receptor beta chains in this list originate from one sample, sequenced in a study of early T cells in non-severe SARS-CoV-2 infection. TCRdb reanalysed the 5' RACE reads using MiXCR and keeps one entry per CDR3 protein. The sample lists about 64,000 distinct CDR3 sequences, around 14% seen once, with roughly 4.2% in the top ten. What was sequenced was whole blood. These receptors were taken from an adult who was a healthcare worker with PCR-confirmed SARS-CoV-2 infection or an uninfected control (not recorded which).

The table lists this clonotype with many counts. This chain connects TRBV12-3 or TRBV12-4 to TRBJ1-6; D perhaps matches TRBD1 (5 bases). The V and J ends lost 3 bases and 10 bases respectively, with 13 bases between them. This CDR3 is built from 14 residues. The CDR3 DNA reads as TGTGCCAGCAGTTTTGGGGGAACCCAGTCACCCCTCCACTTT. It specifies CASSFGGTQSPLHF.

The chain combines TRBV1 with TRBJ2-3; the table's D call TRBD2 went unverified against the DNA. TRBV1 is recorded as a pseudogene. The CDR3 totals 15 residues. DNA of the CDR3: TGCACCAGCATCACCCTAGCGCCGGGCCGGGGGACGCAGTATTTT. Translation: CTSITLAPGRGTQYF.

There are a few counts of this clonotype. The V and J genes are TRBV14 and TRBJ2-1, with a weak D call TRBD1 (6 bases). V lost 2 bases to trimming and J lost 3 bases, with 14 bases between them. CDR1 and CDR2 (germline): SGHDN, FVKESK. The CDR3 length is 16 residues. DNA of the CDR3: TGTGCCAGCAGCCAACTACAGGGTTCGGTCTACAATGAGCAGTTCTTC. Amino acids: CASSQLQGSVYNEQFF.

This clonotype was observed a few times. The chain recombines TRBV9 with TRBJ2-3, with D hard to call. Germline lookup yields CDR1 SGDLS and CDR2 YYNGEE. V lost 0 bases, J lost 3 bases, and 5 bases lay in between. The CDR3 has 13 residues. CDR3 in amino acids: CASSVATTDTQYF. The CDR3 DNA reads as TGTGCCAGCAGCGTAGCTACTACAGATACGCAGTATTTT.

This rearrangement joins TRBV7-3 to TRBJ2-1, with D unresolved. Germline CDR1 SGHTA, CDR2 FQGTGA. CDR3 length equals 14 residues. Trimming took off 5 bases at V and 0 bases at J, with 8 bases between the two ends. CDR3 DNA: TGTGCCAGCAGCCCCTCCGGCTCCTACAATGAGCAGTTCTTC. Translation: CASSPSGSYNEQFF.